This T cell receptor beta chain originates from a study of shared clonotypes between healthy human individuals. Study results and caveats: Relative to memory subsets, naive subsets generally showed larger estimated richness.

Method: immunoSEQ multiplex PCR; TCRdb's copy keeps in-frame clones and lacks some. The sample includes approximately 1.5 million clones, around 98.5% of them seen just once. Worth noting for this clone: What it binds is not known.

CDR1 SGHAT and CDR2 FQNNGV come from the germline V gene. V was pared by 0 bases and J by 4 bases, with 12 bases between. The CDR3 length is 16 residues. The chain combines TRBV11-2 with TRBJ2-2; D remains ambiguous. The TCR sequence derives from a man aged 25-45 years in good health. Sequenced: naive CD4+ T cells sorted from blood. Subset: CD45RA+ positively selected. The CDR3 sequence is CASSLESWSFTGELFF. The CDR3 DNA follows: TGTGCCAGCAGCTTAGAGTCATGGTCGTTCACCGGGGAGCTGTTTTTT.